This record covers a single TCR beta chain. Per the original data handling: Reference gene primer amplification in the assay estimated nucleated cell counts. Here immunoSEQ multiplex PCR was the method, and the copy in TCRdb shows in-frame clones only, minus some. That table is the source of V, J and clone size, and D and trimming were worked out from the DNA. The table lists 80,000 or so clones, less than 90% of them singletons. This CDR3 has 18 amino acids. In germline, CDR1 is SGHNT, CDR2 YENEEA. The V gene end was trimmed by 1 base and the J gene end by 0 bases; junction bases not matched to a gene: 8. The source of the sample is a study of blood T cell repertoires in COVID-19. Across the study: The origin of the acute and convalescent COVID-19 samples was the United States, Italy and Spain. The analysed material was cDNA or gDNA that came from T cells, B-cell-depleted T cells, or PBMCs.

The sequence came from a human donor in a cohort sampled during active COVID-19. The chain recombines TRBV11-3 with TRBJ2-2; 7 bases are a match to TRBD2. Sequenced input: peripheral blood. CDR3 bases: TGTGCCAGCAGCTTAGGTTCTAGCGGAGAACCGAACACCGGGGAGCTGTTTTTT. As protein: CASSLGSSGEPNTGELFF.